One sample yielded the 24 T cell receptor beta chains listed below, sequenced in a study of human T cells and chemical hapten exposure. The time point is: pre-sensitization, week 0. Treatment specified: therapeutic diphenylcyclopropenone sensitization with weekly scalp DPC. TCRdb reprocessed the RACE reads via MiXCR and lists one record per CDR3 protein. The table has fewer than 300,000 distinct CDR3 sequences, 7.5% to 10% seen once. Sequences were derived from whole blood, sampled in connection with sensitization to the hapten diphenylcyclopropenone (DPC). These receptors came from a woman aged 40 to 50 with alopecia areata. Some clones in this sample may be carry-over from other donors' samples.

Remarks on this clonotype: A much larger clone differs from this one at a single base, so this may be a read error. The CDR3, as DNA: TGTGCCAGCAGCCAGGGCACTGAAGCTTTCTTT. This translates into CASSQGTEAFF. The V and J genes are TRBV6-2 or TRBV6-3 and TRBJ1-1; D may be TRBD1 (5 bases). This CDR3 contains 11 residues. V was clipped by 6 bases and J by 4 bases, with 6 bases between them. Germline CDR1 reads MNHEY; CDR2 reads SVGEGT.

The rearrangement links TRBV10-3 to TRBJ2-3, with 8 positions matching TRBD2. Trimming took 8 bases from V and 6 from J; bases not matched to a gene: 10. Germline V CDR1 and CDR2: ENHRY, SYGVKD. The CDR3 totals 14 residues. The CDR3 loop is CAIRAGLAGDTQYF. CDR3 nucleotides: TGTGCCATCCGAGCTGGACTAGCTGGTGATACGCAGTATTTT.

The chain recombines TRBV21-1 with TRBJ2-7; TRBD2, the table's D call, was not compared with the DNA. TRBV21-1 is an annotated pseudogene. The CDR3 totals 16 residues. CDR3: CASSTEGGDLHHEQYF. The DNA for the CDR3 is TGTGCCAGCAGCACGGAGGGGGGGGACCTCCACCACGAGCAGTACTTC.

This clonotype has a count of ten or more. The V gene is TRBV28, the J gene TRBJ2-7; no reliable D call. The germline V gene encodes CDR1 MDHEN and CDR2 SYDVKM. The CDR3 consists of 10 residues. The germline V and J ends were trimmed by 5 bases and 2 bases, with 1 base remaining between them. The CDR3 DNA reads TGTGCCAGCAGTGCCTACGAGCAGTACTTC. This sequence encodes CASSAYEQYF. Variable domain in full (rest from reference TRBV28 and TRBJ2-7): DVKVTQSSRYLVKRTGEKVFLECVQDMDHENMFWYRQDPGLGLRLIYFSYDVKMKEKGDIPEGYSVSREKKERFSLILESASTNQTSMYLCASSAYEQYFGPGTRLTVT.

This clonotype was detected only a few times. The chain uses TRBV10-3 and TRBJ2-1; no reliable D call. Germline-derived CDR1 and CDR2 are ENHRY and SYGVKD. The CDR3 loop spans 15 amino acids. With 4 bases removed from V and 1 base from J, the gap between germline ends came to 11 bases. CDR3 sequence: CAISGQQSSYNEQFF. The CDR3 DNA reads as TGTGCCATCAGTGGACAACAGAGTTCCTACAATGAGCAGTTCTTC.

This clonotype was recorded at least ten times. This chain uses TRBV29-1 with TRBJ2-7; 10 bases map to TRBD2. J lost 0 bases, V lost 7 bases, and 9 bases had no gene match. Germline V gives CDR1 SQVTM, CDR2 ANQGSEA. CDR3 length: 15 amino acids. The CDR3 region has the DNA TGCAGCGGTGCAACCGGGACTAGCGCCTCCTACGAGCAGTACTTC. Its protein product is CSGATGTSASYEQYF.

V usage is TRBV6-2 or TRBV6-3 and J usage is TRBJ2-6; no firm D call. V was trimmed by 7 bases and J by 2 bases, leaving 12 bases between them. The CDR3 consists of 15 residues. Germline V lookup: CDR1 MNHEY, CDR2 SVGEGT. CDR3 loop: CASNTSPPGANVLTF. The CDR3 coding sequence is TGTGCCAGCAATACGAGCCCTCCTGGGGCCAACGTCCTGACTTTC.

A few counts support this clonotype. The chain couples TRBV7-8 to TRBJ2-3; D gene unclear. The ends were cut back, 2 bases at V and 2 bases at J, with 5 bases in the middle. Germline CDR1 SGHVS, CDR2 FQNEAQ. The CDR3 length is 13 residues. CDR3 loop: CASSLPLTDTQYF. DNA of the CDR3: TGTGCCAGCAGCTTACCCCTCACAGATACGCAGTATTTT.

In its sample, this clonotype was seen a few times. This chain links TRBV7-9 with TRBJ1-2; the D gene is possibly TRBD1 (6 bases). Germline V lookup: CDR1 SEHNR, CDR2 FQNEAQ (reference sequence). The CDR3 covers 15 residues. Trimming left V 5 bases short and J 4 bases short, with 17 bases between. CDR3 region: CASSVPDRTSYGYTF. In DNA form, the CDR3 reads TGTGCCAGCAGCGTACCCGACAGGACCAGCTATGGCTACACCTTC. The whole variable domain, remainder taken from reference TRBV7-9 and TRBJ1-2, is DTGVSQNPRHKITKRGQNVTFRCDPISEHNRLYWYRQTLGQGPEFLTYFQNEAQLEKSRLLSDRFSAERPKGSFSTLEIQRTEQGDSAMYLCASSVPDRTSYGYTFGSGTRLTVV.

This clonotype was recorded many times. For the CDR3, the DNA is TGTGCCAGCAGTGACCCAAACGACAATGAGCAGTTCTTC. This translates into CASSDPNDNEQFF. The genes are TRBV25-1 and TRBJ2-1; D is unresolved. This CDR3 is 13 amino acids long. V was shortened by 3 bases and J by 5 bases, with 8 bases between the two germline ends. Germline CDR1 and CDR2: MGHDK and SYGVNS.

The rearrangement links TRBV4-1 to TRBJ2-6, with 9 bases matching TRBD1. Per the germline V gene, CDR1 is MGHRA and CDR2 is YSYEKL. CDR3 length: 18 residues. The ends lost 4 bases at V and 4 bases at J; junction bases unmatched: 11. In DNA form, the CDR3 reads TGCGCCAGCAGCCTGGGACAGGGTGTATTGGGAGGGGCCAACGTCCTGACTTTC. Its translation: CASSLGQGVLGGANVLTF.

Only a few counts were recorded for this clonotype. The chain links TRBV7-9 to TRBJ2-1; D possibly matches TRBD1 or TRBD2 (5 bases each). This CDR3 comprises 14 residues. Germline V lookup: CDR1 SEHNR, CDR2 FQNEAQ (reference sequence). Trimming removed 2 bases from V and 8 bases from J, with 13 bases in between. The CDR3 reads CASSLRGVGDEQFF. The CDR3 coding sequence is TGTGCCAGCAGCTTAAGAGGGGTAGGGGATGAGCAGTTCTTC.

This clonotype was seen only a few times. The chain combines TRBV12-3 or TRBV12-4 with TRBJ2-3; D possibly matches TRBD1 or TRBD2 (5 bases each). Trimming stripped 5 bases from V and 1 base from J, with 16 bases between. The CDR3 is made up of 16 amino acids. The CDR3 DNA follows: TGTGCCAGCAGTCCAATGGGGACGTGGGGCACAGATACGCAGTATTTT. This encodes CASSPMGTWGTDTQYF.

This clonotype was seen ten or more times. This chain links TRBV11-2 with TRBJ2-2, with D possibly being TRBD1 or TRBD2 (5 bases each). V lost 2 bases and J 6 bases, leaving 25 bases between the germline ends. Germline CDR1 SGHAT, CDR2 FQNNGV. The CDR3 sequence is 19 residues long. CDR3 residues: CASSLSRSTVSMRAGELFF. The CDR3 coding sequence is TGTGCCAGCAGCTTAAGCCGATCGACAGTCTCTATGAGGGCCGGGGAGCTGTTTTTT.

Only a few counts were recorded for this clonotype. The chain recombines TRBV6-2 or TRBV6-3 with TRBJ2-7; D might be TRBD2 (5 bases). This CDR3 is 14 amino acids long. V lost 0 bases to trimming and J lost 1 base, with 7 bases between them. Germline V gene sequence: CDR1 MNHEY, CDR2 SVGEGT. CDR3 nucleotide sequence: TGTGCCAGCAGTTACTCTCCGGGGTCCTACGAGCAGTACTTC. It specifies CASSYSPGSYEQYF.

This clonotype was seen many times. The chain carries TRBV7-2 and TRBJ1-3; no reliable D call. V was trimmed by 4 bases and J by 0 bases, leaving 10 bases between them. The CDR3 is 15 residues long. Germline CDR1 SGHTA, CDR2 FQGNSA. CDR3 in DNA: TGTGCCAGCAGCTCCTTTAGCGGCTCTGGAAACACCATATATTTT. It codes for CASSSFSGSGNTIYF.

The chain couples TRBV4-1 to TRBJ1-3; D unclear. V lost 0 bases to trimming and J lost 0 bases, with 18 bases between them. Germline V gene sequence: CDR1 MGHRA, CDR2 YSYEKL. The CDR3 contains 19 residues. The CDR3 sequence: CASSQDKRRIESSGNTIYF. In DNA form, the CDR3 reads TGCGCCAGCAGCCAAGATAAGAGAAGGATAGAGTCCTCTGGAAACACCATATATTTT.

This clonotype showed up just once. The gene calls are TRBV20-1 and TRBJ1-1; possible D gene TRBD1, 5 bases. CDR1 DFQATT and CDR2 SNEGSKA come from the germline V gene (reference sequence). The CDR3 runs 15 residues. Trimming removed 0 bases at V and 1 base at J, with 12 bases between. For the CDR3, the DNA is TGCAGTGCTAGAGATCAAGAGGGGTCGAACACTGAAGCTTTCTTT. Translation gives CSARDQEGSNTEAFF.

This clonotype was detected only a few times. V usage is TRBV28 and J usage is TRBJ2-7, with a possible D match to TRBD1 (6 bases). Trimming removed 5 bases from V and 0 bases from J, with 14 bases in between. Germline loops: CDR1 MDHEN, CDR2 SYDVKM. This CDR3 has 15 amino acids. CDR3 in DNA: TGTGCCAGCAGTCCCGGTACAGGGATCTCCTACGAGCAGTACTTC. As protein: CASSPGTGISYEQYF.

This clonotype was observed a few times. The V and J genes are TRBV6-2 or TRBV6-3 and TRBJ1-2; D perhaps matches TRBD1 (5 bases). The CDR3 is 13 amino acids. The V end lost 2 bases, the J end lost 2 bases, and 6 bases lay between the germline ends. Germline loops: CDR1 MNHEY, CDR2 SVGEGT. The CDR3 DNA follows: TGTGCCAGCAGTTACGGGACCAACTATGGCTACACCTTC. Translating it yields CASSYGTNYGYTF.

The V and J genes are TRBV5-4 and TRBJ2-1; 10 bases line up with TRBD2. V was clipped by 3 bases and J by 7 bases; unmatched bases: 13. Germline CDR1 SGHNT, CDR2 YYREEE (reference sequence). The CDR3 is 17 residues long. The CDR3 loop is CASSSAPLAGVSNEQFF. The CDR3, as DNA: TGTGCCAGCAGCTCCGCACCTCTAGCGGGAGTTAGTAATGAGCAGTTCTTC.

This clonotype came up a few times. The chain combines TRBV5-4 with TRBJ2-3; 10 nucleotides match TRBD1. The junction had 12 bases not matched to a gene; V was cut back by 5 bases and J by 6 bases. There are 16 residues in the CDR3. Germline values: CDR1 SGHNT, CDR2 YYREEE (reference sequence). CDR3 coding DNA: TGTGCCAGCAGACTCGCAGGGACAGGGGCCCGGGATACGCAGTATTTT. It yields the protein CASRLAGTGARDTQYF. Full variable domain (remainder filled in from reference TRBV5-4 and TRBJ2-3): ETGVTQSPTHLIKTRGQQVTLRCSSQSGHNTVSWYQQALGQGPQFIFQYYREEENGRGNFPPRFSGLQFPNYSSELNVNALELDDSALYLCASRLAGTGARDTQYFGPGTRLTVL.

CDR3 DNA: TGTGCCAGCACCATAGTTCCGGGACCCCAGGAGACCCAGTACTTC. Its protein is CASTIVPGPQETQYF. The gene calls are TRBV7-9 and TRBJ2-5; either TRBD1 or TRBD2 may fit D (5 bases each). Germline V CDR1 and CDR2: SEHNR, FQNEAQ (reference sequence). Deletions cut 7 bases from V and 5 bases from J, with 20 bases between. The CDR3 length is 15 residues.

This clonotype has more than one count but fewer than ten. V and J are TRBV7-2 and TRBJ1-2; D remains unclear. Per the germline V gene, CDR1 is SGHTA and CDR2 is FQGNSA. This CDR3 has 14 amino acids. V gave up 5 bases and J gave up 3 bases, with 13 bases separating them. The CDR3 here is CASSQSWSYYGYTF. Written as DNA, the CDR3 is TGTGCCAGCAGCCAGAGTTGGAGTTACTATGGCTACACCTTC.